This TCR beta chain was captured by sequencing in a study of cytotoxic CD8 clonotypes in ibrutinib-treated CLL. Study details: Enrolment comprised approximately 10 relapsed/refractory and 15 treatment-naive patients; roughly 18 were IGHV unmutated. Response samples were drawn at a median of roughly 13 months of treatment, range 6 to 36.

The method was immunoSEQ multiplex PCR; TCRdb's version includes in-frame clones alone and lacks a portion of them. The data hold approximately 130,000 clones, with 80% to 90% observed a single time. Trimming took 0 bases from V and 4 from J, leaving 13 bases between them. Germline assignment: CDR1 SGHDT and CDR2 YYEEEE. This CDR3 contains 15 residues. TCR beta libraries used approximately 1.9 micrograms of genomic DNA from cryopreserved PBMCs. Comments on this clone: Its antigen is unknown.

General study results and limits: Clonality (at baseline) was higher than in age-matched healthy donors and tracked circulating CD8+ T-cell counts.

Material: PBMCs, obtained after 24 months of ibrutinib treatment. The receptor was derived from a human donor with chronic lymphocytic leukemia. J is TRBJ1-1 and V is TRBV5-6; D uncertain. The CDR3 sequence is CASSLAPGLGTEAFF. The CDR3, as DNA: TGTGCCAGCAGCTTGGCCCCTGGGCTCGGCACTGAAGCTTTCTTT.